The 17 T cell receptor beta chains in this list originate from one sample, sequenced in a study of T cells in tumors after PD-1 blockade. TCRdb's table, derived via immunoSEQ multiplex PCR, lists solely in-frame clones and lacks some. The table shows about 60,000 clones, with over 65% occurring only once. This specimen consisted of PBMCs, obtained after anti-PD-1 treatment. The receptors come from a human donor with basal cell carcinoma.

This chain connects TRBV4-1 to TRBJ2-2; no clear D. Germline assignment: CDR1 MGHRA and CDR2 YSYEKL. The CDR3 has 16 amino acids. V lost 1 base and J 5 bases, leaving 14 bases between the germline ends. The chain's CDR3 is CASSQVVTLLTGELFF. CDR3 coding DNA: TGCGCCAGCAGCCAAGTTGTGACACTTTTGACCGGGGAGCTGTTTTTT.

This clone was seen more than once but under ten times. The chain carries TRBV5-1 and TRBJ1-3, with TRBD1 as a possible D gene (5 bases). The CDR3 extends over 16 amino acids. CDR1 is SGHRS and CDR2 is YFSETQ in the germline V gene. V lost 5 bases and J lost 4, with 19 bases in between. CDR3 in amino acids: CASRSGAQEPGNTIYF. The CDR3 nucleotides read TGCGCCAGCAGATCCGGGGCCCAAGAGCCCGGAAACACCATATATTTT.

The rearrangement uses TRBV6-5 and TRBJ2-1; 7 bases are a match to TRBD1. The CDR3 sequence is 14 residues long. The germline V gene encodes CDR1 MNHEY and CDR2 SVGAGI. Trimming removed 6 bases from V and 5 bases from J; junction bases left unmatched: 7. For the CDR3, the DNA is TGTGCCAGCAGCGCCGGGACAGCAAACAATGAGCAGTTCTTC. It encodes CASSAGTANNEQFF.

This clone was observed a single time. The V and J genes are TRBV7-2 and TRBJ2-7; 14 bases are shared with TRBD2. Germline V lookup: CDR1 SGHTA, CDR2 FQGNSA. The trim removed 5 bases at V and 4 bases at J, leaving 4 bases unmatched. The CDR3 length is 15 residues. The CDR3 sequence: CASSPGTSGGYEQYF. The CDR3 DNA is TGTGCCAGCAGCCCGGGGACTAGCGGGGGATACGAGCAGTACTTC.

The chain is built from TRBV6-5 and TRBJ2-2; 10 nucleotides agree with TRBD1. V trimming: 6 bases; J trimming: 7 bases; junction bases outside the gene matches: 8. The CDR3 is made up of 15 amino acids. Germline V gene data show CDR1 as MNHEY and CDR2 as SVGAGI. CDR3 nucleotide sequence: TGTGCCAGCAGCTATGGGACAGGGGTTCACGGGGAGCTGTTTTTT. This encodes CASSYGTGVHGELFF.

This chain uses TRBV7-6 with TRBJ2-5; the match to TRBD1 covers 10 bases. The CDR3 is made up of 11 amino acids. V shed 10 bases, J shed 9 bases, and the junction held 5 bases outside the gene matches. Germline V gene data show CDR1 as SGHVS and CDR2 as FNYEAQ. The CDR3 coding sequence is TGTGCCACCGGGACAGGGGTGCCCCAGTACTTC. The encoded protein is CATGTGVPQYF.

This clone was found once. The J gene is TRBJ2-7, the V gene TRBV2; tentative D call: TRBD2 (5 bases). Trimming left V 2 bases short and J 0 bases short, with 11 bases between. This CDR3 has 15 amino acids. In germline, CDR1 is SNHLY, CDR2 FYNNEI. The CDR3 region is CASSETDYNSYEQYF. The CDR3 region has the DNA TGTGCCAGCAGTGAAACTGACTACAACTCCTACGAGCAGTACTTC.

This sequence joins TRBV5-4 and TRBJ2-5; the match to TRBD1 covers 7 bases. This CDR3 is built from 14 residues. Looked up from germline, CDR1 is SGHNT and CDR2 is YYREEE (reference sequence). Trimming removed 3 bases from V and 4 bases from J; junction bases left unmatched: 6. The CDR3 bases are TGTGCCAGCAGCTACAACAGGGGCAGAGAGACCCAGTACTTC. Protein: CASSYNRGRETQYF. Complete variable domain (other parts from reference TRBV5-4 and TRBJ2-5): ETGVTQSPTHLIKTRGQQVTLRCSSQSGHNTVSWYQQALGQGPQFIFQYYREEENGRGNFPPRFSGLQFPNYSSELNVNALELDDSALYLCASSYNRGRETQYFGPGTRLLVL.

V and J are TRBV5-1 and TRBJ1-3; TRBD1 matches 7 bases. V gave up 4 bases and J gave up 0 bases; unmatched junction bases: 4. The CDR3 length is 15 residues. Germline V lookup: CDR1 SGHRS, CDR2 YFSETQ. CDR3 sequence: CASSPGTVSGNTIYF. The CDR3 DNA is TGCGCCAGCAGCCCCGGGACAGTCTCTGGAAACACCATATATTTT.

The gene calls are TRBV5-4 and TRBJ2-7, with 10 bases aligning to TRBD2. CDR3 size: 14 residues. Germline trimming cut 4 bases from V and 4 bases from J; bases unmatched to any gene: 5. Germline V gene sequence: CDR1 SGHNT, CDR2 YYREEE (reference sequence). The CDR3 protein is CASSPGLAEYEQYF. The CDR3 coding sequence is TGTGCCAGCAGCCCTGGACTAGCGGAGTACGAGCAGTACTTC.

V usage is TRBV3-1 (or the pseudogene TRBV3-2) and J usage is TRBJ2-1; a possible D gene is TRBD1 (5 bases). The CDR3 is 16 amino acids. Between the trimmed V and J ends, which lost 1 base and 2 bases, there was a span of 12 bases. Per the germline V gene, CDR1 is LGHDT and CDR2 is YNNKEL (reference sequence). In DNA, the CDR3 is TGTGCCAGCAGCCAAGGACAGTCGCAGCCCTACAATGAGCAGTTCTTC. Protein sequence: CASSQGQSQPYNEQFF.

This chain links TRBV3-1 (or the pseudogene TRBV3-2) with TRBJ1-1; TRBD1 aligns across 7 bases. The CDR3 totals 14 residues. J was trimmed by 0 bases and V by 8 bases; bases with no gene match: 6. The V gene's germline CDR1 is LGHDT and CDR2 YNNKEL (reference sequence). The CDR3 DNA sequence: TGTGCCAGCGTCTCGGGACAGCTGAACACTGAAGCTTTCTTT. As protein: CASVSGQLNTEAFF.

The V and J genes are TRBV3-1 (or the pseudogene TRBV3-2) and TRBJ1-2; D gene unclear. Trimming removed 1 base from V and 6 bases from J, with 6 bases in between. The CDR3 is 12 residues long. From germline, CDR1 is LGHDT and CDR2 YNNKEL (reference sequence). The CDR3 DNA follows: TGTGCCAGCAGCCAAGGTCAGCATGGCTACACCTTC. This translates into CASSQGQHGYTF.

This clone was counted only a few times. The chain employs TRBV28 and TRBJ1-5; a possible D gene is TRBD1 (6 bases). The CDR3 runs 17 residues. Trimming took off 5 bases at V and 5 bases at J, with 22 bases between the two ends. Germline V lookup: CDR1 MDHEN, CDR2 SYDVKM. The CDR3 is CASSPAKLDRAYQPQHF. The DNA for the CDR3 is TGTGCCAGCAGTCCGGCCAAACTGGACAGAGCGTATCAGCCCCAGCATTTT.

This clone was observed a single time. The rearrangement links TRBV7-9 to TRBJ2-1, with TRBD1 identical over 7 bases. The CDR3 has 17 residues. V lost 1 base and J lost 3; bases outside the gene matches: 9. The germline gives CDR1 SEHNR, CDR2 FQNEAQ (reference sequence). The DNA of the CDR3 is TGTGCCAGCAGCTTAGTTCCGGGACAGTCCCTCTACAATGAGCAGTTCTTC. Translation: CASSLVPGQSLYNEQFF. Combining the CDR3 with reference TRBV7-9 and TRBJ2-1 gives the whole variable domain DTGVSQNPRHKITKRGQNVTFRCDPISEHNRLYWYRQTLGQGPEFLTYFQNEAQLEKSRLLSDRFSAERPKGSFSTLEIQRTEQGDSAMYLCASSLVPGQSLYNEQFFGPGTRLTVL.

This clone has more than one count but fewer than ten. The J gene is TRBJ1-5, the V gene TRBV19; 9 positions match TRBD1. Germline V gives CDR1 LNHDA, CDR2 SQIVND (reference sequence). The trim removed 5 bases at V and 6 bases at J, leaving 5 bases unmatched. This CDR3 spans 14 amino acids. The CDR3 protein is CASSGGTGPQPQHF. The CDR3 DNA sequence: TGTGCCAGTAGTGGCGGGACAGGGCCTCAGCCCCAGCATTTT.

The chain joins TRBV7-9 to TRBJ1-2, with TRBD1 as a possible D gene (5 bases). This CDR3 has 12 residues. Trimming cost V 3 bases and J 7 bases, with 9 bases left between them. Germline V CDR1 and CDR2: SEHNR, FQNEAQ (reference sequence). CDR3 sequence (DNA): TGTGCCAGCAGCTTGGGCAGGGTTGGCTACACCTTC. Protein sequence: CASSLGRVGYTF. Full variable domain (remainder filled in from reference TRBV7-9 and TRBJ1-2): DTGVSQNPRHKITKRGQNVTFRCDPISEHNRLYWYRQTLGQGPEFLTYFQNEAQLEKSRLLSDRFSAERPKGSFSTLEIQRTEQGDSAMYLCASSLGRVGYTFGSGTRLTVV.